Below are 19 T cell receptor beta chains sequenced from a single sample in a study of early T cells in non-severe SARS-CoV-2 infection. TCRdb used MiXCR to reprocess the 5' RACE reads, holding one entry per CDR3 protein. The table includes 25,000 to 30,000 distinct CDR3 sequences, about 5.1% detected once. Source material: whole blood. Receptors were obtained from an adult who was a healthcare worker with PCR-confirmed SARS-CoV-2 infection or an uninfected control (not recorded which).

This clonotype was counted many times. The chain recombines TRBV6-6 with TRBJ2-2; D remains unclear. This CDR3 is 18 amino acids long. CDR1 and CDR2 from the germline V gene are MNHNY and SVGAGI (reference sequence). The V gene lost 4 bases and the J gene lost 0 bases, with 18 bases spanning the gap. DNA of the CDR3: TGTGCCAGCAGTTCCCAACGACGGCCTGCTTCGAACACCGGGGAGCTGTTTTTT. It translates to CASSSQRRPASNTGELFF.

V gene TRBV11-2 combines with J gene TRBJ2-7; no clear D. The CDR3 loop spans 13 amino acids. Trimming cost V 5 bases and J 0 bases, with 8 bases left between them. From germline, CDR1 is SGHAT and CDR2 FQNNGV. The CDR3 nucleotides are TGTGCCAGCAGCCGGACGGACTCCTACGAGCAGTACTTC. It translates to CASSRTDSYEQYF.

This sequence joins TRBV18 and TRBJ2-2; 11 nucleotides agree with TRBD2. The germline CDR1 and CDR2 sequences are KGHSH and LQKENI. V shed 3 bases, J shed 5 bases, and the junction held 5 bases outside the gene matches. The CDR3 is 16 amino acids. The DNA of the CDR3 is TGTGCCAGCTCACCTCTAGCGGGAGGAGAGACCGGGGAGCTGTTTTTT. Protein: CASSPLAGGETGELFF. The full variable domain, rest sourced from reference TRBV18 and TRBJ2-2, is NAGVMQNPRHLVRRRGQEARLRCSPMKGHSHVYWYRQLPEEGLKFMVYLQKENIIDESGMPKERFSAEFPKEGPSILRIQQVVRGDSAAYFCASSPLAGGETGELFFGEGSRLTVL.

J is TRBJ2-7 and V is TRBV5-6; possible D gene TRBD1, 6 bases. This CDR3 is built from 14 residues. Trimming removed 4 bases from V and 0 bases from J, with 11 bases in between. CDR1 and CDR2 from the germline V gene are SGHDT and YYEEEE. CDR3 loop: CASSPGTFSYEQYF. The CDR3, as DNA: TGTGCCAGCAGCCCCGGGACATTCTCCTACGAGCAGTACTTC. The full variable domain, rest sourced from reference TRBV5-6 and TRBJ2-7, is DAGVTQSPTHLIKTRGQQVTLRCSPKSGHDTVSWYQQALGQGPQFIFQYYEEEERQRGNFPDRFSGHQFPNYSSELNVNALLLGDSALYLCASSPGTFSYEQYFGPGTRLTVT.

This clonotype was detected only a few times. The chain is built from TRBV2 and TRBJ1-2; D remains unclear. Deletions cut 8 bases from V and 4 bases from J, with 14 bases between. The CDR3 is 13 residues long. Per germline, CDR1 SNHLY and CDR2 FYNNEI. This CDR3 is CASRLGPGYGYTF. The CDR3 nucleotides read TGTGCCAGCCGCCTCGGGCCTGGCTATGGCTACACCTTC.

This clonotype was found a few times. The chain couples TRBV7-2 to TRBJ2-7; unclear D gene. The CDR3 is made up of 13 amino acids. V was clipped by 2 bases and J by 5 bases, with 10 bases between them. Per the germline V gene, CDR1 is SGHTA and CDR2 is FQGNSA. The CDR3 sequence: CASSLRGVHEQYF. In nucleotides, the CDR3 is TGTGCCAGCAGCTTACGCGGAGTCCACGAGCAGTACTTC.

The chain employs TRBV6-1 and TRBJ2-3, with D maybe TRBD2 (5 bases). Germline V gene sequence: CDR1 MNHNS, CDR2 SASEGT. V lost 8 bases to trimming and J lost 6 bases, with 18 bases between them. The CDR3 contains 14 residues. CDR3 loop: CASCERRTGDTQYF. The CDR3 coding sequence is TGTGCCAGCTGCGAACGTAGGACGGGGGATACGCAGTATTTT.

The V gene is TRBV7-6, the J gene TRBJ2-2, with 14 bases aligning to TRBD2. The CDR3 runs to 17 residues. Trimming cost V 5 bases and J 3 bases; bases outside gene matches: 5. Germline CDR1 reads SGHVS; CDR2 reads FNYEAQ. CDR3 protein: CASSTEGLAGDTGELFF. CDR3 DNA: TGTGCCAGCAGCACCGAGGGACTAGCGGGAGACACCGGGGAGCTGTTTTTT.

This clonotype was detected only a few times. The chain joins TRBV10-3 to TRBJ2-7; 7 nucleotides line up with TRBD2. From germline, CDR1 is ENHRY and CDR2 SYGVKD. Trimming removed 8 bases from V and 0 bases from J; junction bases left unmatched: 16. The CDR3 contains 17 residues. The CDR3 region has the DNA TGTGCCATCGCTAATCTCGGGGGAGGGGCCCTCTCCTACGAGCAGTACTTC. This gives the protein CAIANLGGGALSYEQYF.

Ten or more counts support this clonotype. The V gene is TRBV19, the J gene TRBJ1-1; D ambiguous. Germline V gene sequence: CDR1 LNHDA, CDR2 SQIVND (reference sequence). Trimming left V 4 bases short and J 1 base short, with 10 bases between. This CDR3 is built from 14 residues. Here the CDR3 reads CASSTGSSNTEAFF. The CDR3 coding sequence is TGTGCCAGTAGTACCGGGAGCTCGAACACTGAAGCTTTCTTT.

This rearrangement joins TRBV28 to TRBJ2-5, with unresolved D. The CDR3 length is 13 residues. Germline CDR1 MDHEN, CDR2 SYDVKM. Trimming removed 6 bases at V and 2 bases at J, with 10 bases between. CDR3 DNA sequence: TGTGCCAGCAGCGCGACCATACAAGAGACCCAGTACTTC. This sequence encodes CASSATIQETQYF.

The table lists this clonotype with a few counts. The chain employs TRBV6-6 and TRBJ2-7, with D hard to call. Germline assignment: CDR1 MNHNY and CDR2 SVGAGI (reference sequence). V shed 2 bases and J shed 5 bases, with 7 bases lying between them. The CDR3 contains 12 residues. CDR3 amino acids: CASSYPTDEQYF. DNA of the CDR3: TGTGCCAGCAGTTACCCCACCGACGAGCAGTACTTC.

This clonotype was found many times. This CDR3 reads CASSIDVPLQGRPDNEQFF. DNA for the CDR3: TGTGCCAGTAGTATAGATGTGCCTCTTCAAGGGCGACCCGACAATGAGCAGTTCTTC. This chain connects TRBV19 to TRBJ2-1, with D hard to call. This CDR3 is built from 19 residues. V was clipped by 0 bases and J by 5 bases, with 23 bases between them. Germline V lookup: CDR1 LNHDA, CDR2 SQIVND (reference sequence).

The table lists this clonotype with many counts. The rearrangement links TRBV20-1 to TRBJ1-6; a weak D match, TRBD1 (6 bases). The germline V gene encodes CDR1 DFQATT and CDR2 SNEGSKA (reference sequence). Between the trimmed V and J ends, which lost 1 base and 0 bases, there was a span of 10 bases. The CDR3 contains 16 residues. DNA of the CDR3: TGCAGTGCTAGAGGAGGGGGAAGCTCCTATAATTCACCCCTCCACTTT. Its translation is CSARGGGSSYNSPLHF.

Ten or more counts support this clonotype. The V call is TRBV11-2, the J call TRBJ2-7, with D possibly matching TRBD1 (6 bases). V gave up 0 bases and J gave up 5 bases, with 29 bases separating them. This CDR3 region has 20 residues. From germline, CDR1 is SGHAT and CDR2 FQNNGV. The CDR3 sequence: CASSLDPSLRHRASRNEQYF. The CDR3 region has the DNA TGTGCCAGCAGCTTAGATCCGTCCCTTCGTCACAGGGCCTCGAGGAACGAGCAGTACTTC.

This clonotype was detected ten times or more. This sequence joins TRBV12-3 or TRBV12-4 and TRBJ2-5, with D uncertain. CDR3 length: 13 amino acids. Trimming took 5 bases from V and 5 from J, leaving 12 bases between them. CDR3 amino acids: CASSPLSRETQYF. In DNA form, the CDR3 reads TGTGCCAGCAGTCCCCTTAGCAGGGAGACCCAGTACTTC.

This clonotype was detected many times. V gene TRBV7-2 combines with J gene TRBJ2-1; no firm D call. CDR1 and CDR2 from the germline V gene are SGHTA and FQGNSA. The CDR3 totals 14 residues. Trimming stripped 2 bases from V and 4 bases from J, with 9 bases between. The CDR3 DNA sequence: TGTGCCAGCAGCTTAAGACGGGTGTACAATGAGCAGTTCTTC. This translates into CASSLRRVYNEQFF.

The table lists this clonotype with many counts. V usage is TRBV6-6 and J usage is TRBJ1-2; D possibly corresponds to TRBD1 (5 bases). The CDR3 sequence is 15 residues long. Germline CDR1 and CDR2: MNHNY and SVGAGI (reference sequence). Trimming removed 2 bases at V and 2 bases at J, with 12 bases between. The DNA of the CDR3 is TGTGCCAGCAGTTACGGTGGGGGATCAAACTATGGCTACACCTTC. Translated: CASSYGGGSNYGYTF.

This clonotype is medium-sized (0.01 to 0.1%) within its sample. The chain joins TRBV19 to TRBJ2-7, with 7 bases matching TRBD2. V lost 3 bases to trimming and J lost 3 bases; unmatched junction nucleotides: 5. This CDR3 comprises 14 residues. Germline V gene data show CDR1 as LNHDA and CDR2 as SQIVND (reference sequence). CDR3: CASSISSGLYEQYF. CDR3 DNA sequence: TGTGCCAGTAGTATCTCTAGCGGTCTCTACGAGCAGTACTTC.